Included here is one T cell receptor (beta chain) sequence, with context. The protocol was immunoSEQ multiplex PCR, while the TCRdb copy is restricted to in-frame clones and leaves out a portion. The table has roughly 200,000 clones, just under 90% seen once; the top ten hold 3.5% to 4.5%. The data originate from a study of blood T cell repertoires in COVID-19. The sample was PBMCs or T cells enriched from blood (not recorded which). The sequence came from a woman aged 25-40 years with acute COVID-19.

In DNA, the CDR3 is TGTGCCTGGAGTAGGACAGGGGGCGATGAAAAACTGTTTTTT. It is translated as CAWSRTGGDEKLFF. The V and J genes are TRBV30 and TRBJ1-4; 11 nucleotides agree with TRBD1. Per the germline V gene, CDR1 is GTSNPN and CDR2 is SVGIG (reference sequence). CDR3 size: 14 residues. The V segment lost 2 bases and the J segment 6 bases; nucleotides outside the gene matches: 2. The entire variable domain, with the rest obtained from reference TRBV30 and TRBJ1-4, is as follows: SQTIHQWPATLVQPVGSPLSLECTVEGTSNPNLYWYRQAAGRGLQLLFYSVGIGQISSEVPQNLSASRPQDRQFILSSKKLLLSDSGFYLCAWSRTGGDEKLFFGSGTQLSVL.